This T cell receptor beta chain was obtained from a study of technical replicates of blood from a few donors. The CDR3 runs to 14 residues. Germline loops: CDR1 SGHRS, CDR2 YFSETQ. Trimming at V came to 0 bases and at J to 7 bases, leaving 4 bases not matched to a gene. Only in-frame clones appear in the TCRdb table, and some are missing; sequencing was by immunoSEQ multiplex PCR. The table lists tens of thousands of clones, 95% to 97% of them singletons. This TCR came from a human donor in good health. The V and J genes are TRBV5-1 and TRBJ2-1, with 7 bases identical to TRBD2. The sequenced material came from T cells isolated from PBMCs. CDR3 sequence: CASSLGDYKNEQFF. CDR3 bases: TGCGCCAGCAGCTTGGGGGACTATAAGAATGAGCAGTTCTTC. Full variable domain (rest looked up from reference TRBV5-1 and TRBJ2-1): KAGVTQTPRYLIKTRGQQVTLSCSPISGHRSVSWYQQTPGQGLQFLFEYFSETQRNKGNFPGRFSGRQFSNSRSEMNVSTLELGDSALYLCASSLGDYKNEQFFGPGTRLTVL.